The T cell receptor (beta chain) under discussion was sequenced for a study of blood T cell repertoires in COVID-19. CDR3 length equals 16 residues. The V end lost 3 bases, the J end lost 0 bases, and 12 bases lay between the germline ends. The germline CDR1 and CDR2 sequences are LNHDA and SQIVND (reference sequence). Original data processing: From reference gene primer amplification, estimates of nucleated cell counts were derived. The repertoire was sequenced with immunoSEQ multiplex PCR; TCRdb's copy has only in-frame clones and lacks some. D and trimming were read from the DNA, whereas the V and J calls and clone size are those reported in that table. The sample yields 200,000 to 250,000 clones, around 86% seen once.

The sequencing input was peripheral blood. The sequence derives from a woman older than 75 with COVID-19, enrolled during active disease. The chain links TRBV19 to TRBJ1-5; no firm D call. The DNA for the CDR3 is TGTGCCAGTAGTATGAATGAGGTGTATAGCAATCAGCCCCAGCATTTT. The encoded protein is CASSMNEVYSNQPQHF. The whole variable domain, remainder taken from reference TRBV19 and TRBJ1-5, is DGGITQSPKYLFRKEGQNVTLSCEQNLNHDAMYWYRQDPGQGLRLIYYSQIVNDFQKGDIAEGYSVSREKKESFPLTVTSAQKNPTAFYLCASSMNEVYSNQPQHFGDGTRLSIL.